The sequence of this T cell receptor (beta chain) was determined in a study of early T cells in non-severe SARS-CoV-2 infection. About the research overall: Sequencing of bulk RNA from unsorted whole blood was done, without chain pairing. General study findings and limits: VDJdb matching skewed toward anti-spike CD8 responses, missing private and CD4 specificities.

Turning to this clonotype: Its antigen is unidentified.

Each single cDNA molecule received a unique molecular identifier. TCRdb re-called the 5' RACE reads with MiXCR, one entry per CDR3 protein. The sample records roughly 43,000 distinct CDR3 sequences, 20% to 25% being singletons. The source is an adult who was a healthcare worker with PCR-confirmed SARS-CoV-2 infection or an uninfected control (not recorded which). The sample consisted of whole blood, taken at baseline.

CDR3 region: CASSRSGTIYEQYF. The DNA for the CDR3 is TGTGCCAGCAGCCGCTCCGGGACTATATACGAGCAGTACTTC. The chain employs TRBV7-8 and TRBJ2-7; 7 positions agree with TRBD2. The trim removed 5 bases at V and 4 bases at J, leaving 8 bases unmatched. The CDR3 consists of 14 residues. Germline V CDR1 and CDR2: SGHVS, FQNEAQ.